Listed below are T cell receptor beta chains from one sample, sequenced in a study of vaccination and CD4 T cells after COVID-19. Using its own MiXCR run on the PCR reads, TCRdb lists one record per CDR3 protein. The table includes about 12,000 distinct CDR3 sequences, about 61% detected once. These receptors' antigens are unknown. The sequenced sample consisted of CD4+ T cells from blood, cultured in vitro. These receptors originate from a human donor who had recovered from COVID-19. Each CDR3 is given with its conserved first and last residue. Each record gives: clone size, J gene, D gene, V gene, CDR3 protein, CDR3 DNA. D genes are given only for firm matches. Only part of the rows carry a size: once, few, many, or a class if the clone is expanded.

>once|TRBJ2-1|NA|TRBV20-1
CSAPLGSGMFKFF
TGCAGTGCCCCGCTCGGGAGTGGTATGTTTAAGTTCTTC
>NA|TRBJ2-3|TRBD2|TRBV20-1
CSADRTSGNTDTQYF
TGCAGTGCGGATAGGACTAGCGGGAATACAGATACGCAGTATTTT
>NA|TRBJ1-1|NA|TRBV6-2/TRBV6-3
CASSPDTRPMNTEAFF
TGTGCCAGCAGTCCGGACACAAGACCCATGAACACTGAAGCTTTCTTT
>NA|TRBJ1-1|TRBD1|TRBV7-2
CASSSRQGLTEAFF
TGTGCCAGCAGCTCCAGACAGGGTTTGACTGAAGCTTTCTTT
>NA|TRBJ1-2|NA|TRBV7-2
CASSFSVQGARDGYTF
TGTGCCAGCAGCTTCTCAGTACAGGGTGCGAGGGATGGCTACACCTTC
>few|TRBJ2-5|NA|TRBV7-6
CASSSLTTETQYF
TGTGCCAGCAGCTCGTTGACTACCGAGACCCAGTACTTC
>NA|TRBJ1-2|NA|TRBV6-1
CASSETWDGGYGYTF
TGTGCCAGCAGTGAAACCTGGGACGGGGGCTATGGCTACACCTTC
>few|TRBJ2-2|NA|TRBV7-9
CASSPRDPRTGELFF
TGTGCCAGCAGCCCCCGGGACCCCCGGACCGGGGAGCTGTTTTTT
>NA|TRBJ2-7|NA|TRBV2
CASSEFRQPPYEQYF
TGTGCCAGCAGTGAATTTCGACAGCCCCCCTACGAGCAGTACTTC
>NA|TRBJ2-3|NA|TRBV7-2
CASTNTDTQYF
TGTGCCAGCACCAACACAGATACGCAGTATTTT
>NA|TRBJ1-6|NA|TRBV27
CASSLLREPLHF
TGTGCCAGCAGTTTACTCCGGGAACCCCTCCACTTT
>NA|TRBJ2-5|NA|TRBV11-2
CASSRPGTQVGQETQYF
TGTGCCAGCAGCAGGCCAGGGACTCAGGTGGGGCAAGAGACCCAGTACTTC
>NA|TRBJ2-1|NA|TRBV27
CASSYWADNEQFF
TGTGCCAGCAGTTATTGGGCCGACAATGAGCAGTTCTTC
>once|TRBJ2-3|NA|TRBV6-1
CASSDWGQGGRDTQYF
TGTGCCAGCAGTGACTGGGGACAAGGTGGCCGAGATACGCAGTATTTT
>NA|TRBJ1-1|NA|TRBV6-1
CASGRTTEAFF
TGTGCCAGCGGAAGGACCACTGAAGCTTTCTTT
>NA|TRBJ2-7|NA|TRBV6-1
CASSESDSYEQYF
TGTGCCAGCAGTGAATCTGACTCCTACGAGCAGTACTTC
>few|TRBJ2-7|TRBD1|TRBV28
CATNTGGSEQYF
TGTGCCACGAATACAGGGGGCTCCGAGCAGTACTTC
>NA|TRBJ2-3|TRBD1|TRBV5-4
CASSNKWTGGVDTQYF
TGTGCCAGCAGCAATAAATGGACAGGGGGGGTAGATACGCAGTATTTT
>NA|TRBJ2-1|TRBD2|TRBV11-2
CASSLGLAVYNEQFF
TGTGCCAGCAGCCTCGGACTAGCGGTTTACAATGAGCAGTTCTTC
>few|TRBJ1-6|NA|TRBV7-3
CASSLQGDNSPLHF
TGTGCCAGCAGCTTACAGGGCGATAATTCACCCCTCCACTTT
>few|TRBJ1-5|NA|TRBV20-1
CSARKAGNQPQHF
TGCAGTGCTAGGAAGGCAGGGAATCAGCCCCAGCATTTT
>NA|TRBJ2-5|NA|TRBV7-2
CASSALGTQYF
TGTGCCAGCAGCGCTTTGGGGACCCAGTACTTC
>NA|TRBJ1-1|TRBD1|TRBV27
CASRQYRGTTEAFF
TGTGCCAGCCGACAATACAGGGGGACCACTGAAGCTTTCTTT
>NA|TRBJ2-3|TRBD2|TRBV6-1
CASSEGGRDTQYF
TGTGCCAGCAGTGAAGGCGGGAGGGATACGCAGTATTTT
>NA|TRBJ1-5|TRBD1|TRBV2
CATSGTGDNQPQHF
TGTGCCACCTCGGGGACAGGGGATAATCAGCCCCAGCATTTT
>NA|TRBJ1-2|NA|TRBV19
CASSIRPQGSGYTF
TGTGCCAGTAGTATAAGGCCCCAGGGTTCTGGCTACACCTTC
>NA|TRBJ1-2|NA|TRBV28
CASSRTVGYTF
TGTGCCAGCAGTCGGACAGTAGGCTACACCTTC
>NA|TRBJ2-3|NA|TRBV7-8
CASSLDRRPLSSTDTQYF
TGTGCCAGCAGCTTAGACCGGCGACCACTATCTAGCACAGATACGCAGTATTTT
>NA|TRBJ2-7|TRBD2|TRBV20-1
CSAREGTSGRYEQYF
TGCAGTGCTAGAGAAGGGACTAGCGGGAGATACGAGCAGTACTTC
>NA|TRBJ2-2|NA|TRBV7-8
CASSPNRFTRNTGELFF
TGTGCCAGCAGTCCAAACAGGTTCACCAGAAACACCGGGGAGCTGTTTTTT
>NA|TRBJ2-2|TRBD2|TRBV20-1
CSARDPTGGDTGELFF
TGCAGTGCTAGAGACCCCACGGGAGGGGACACCGGGGAGCTGTTTTTT
>NA|TRBJ2-5|NA|TRBV20-1
CSASGGQLTQYF
TGCAGTGCTAGCGGGGGGCAATTGACCCAGTACTTC
>NA|TRBJ2-3|NA|TRBV5-4
CASSLDLWDTQYF
TGTGCCAGCAGCTTGGACCTATGGGATACGCAGTATTTT
>NA|TRBJ1-6|NA|TRBV18
CASSPNSPDINSPLHF
TGTGCCAGCTCACCAAATTCTCCGGACATTAATTCACCCCTCCACTTT
>once|TRBJ1-2|NA|TRBV2
CASSDGTAIYYGYTF
TGTGCCAGCAGTGACGGGACGGCGATCTACTATGGCTACACCTTC
>NA|TRBJ2-6|NA|TRBV20-1
CSARDLSGANVLTF
TGCAGTGCTAGGGACTTATCTGGGGCCAACGTCCTGACTTTC
>NA|TRBJ2-5|TRBD2|TRBV6-1
CASSELAGGQETQYF
TGTGCCAGCAGTGAACTAGCGGGAGGACAAGAGACCCAGTACTTC
>NA|TRBJ1-5|NA|TRBV20-1
CSAEGKDYQPQHF
TGCAGTGCCGAAGGAAAAGACTATCAGCCCCAGCATTTT
>few|TRBJ1-5|NA|TRBV20-1
CSARDGGGQPQHF
TGCAGTGCTAGAGATGGGGGGGGCCAGCCCCAGCATTTT
>NA|TRBJ1-1|NA|TRBV7-9
CASSWDTRTTEAFF
TGTGCCAGCAGCTGGGACACTCGAACGACTGAAGCTTTCTTT
>few|TRBJ2-5|NA|TRBV10-3
CAISSQETQYF
TGTGCCATCAGCTCACAAGAGACCCAGTACTTC
>NA|TRBJ1-6|NA|TRBV2
CASSDRASYNSPLHF
TGTGCCAGCAGTGACAGGGCCTCCTATAATTCACCCCTCCACTTT
>NA|TRBJ2-7|TRBD2|TRBV6-1
CASSRLPSGSTNEQYF
TGTGCCAGCAGTCGACTACCTAGCGGGAGTACGAACGAGCAGTACTTC
>NA|TRBJ2-1|TRBD1|TRBV19
CASSIDLQGDEQFF
TGTGCCAGTAGTATAGATTTACAGGGGGATGAGCAGTTCTTC
>NA|TRBJ1-1|NA|TRBV23-1
CASSQFAGQDTEAFF
TGCGCCAGCAGTCAATTCGCAGGGCAGGACACTGAAGCTTTCTTT
>NA|TRBJ1-5|TRBD1|TRBV7-2
CASSSSGQGGQPQHF
TGTGCCAGCAGCTCCAGCGGACAGGGAGGTCAGCCCCAGCATTTT
>NA|TRBJ2-7|NA|TRBV28
CASRAWGRGYEQYF
TGTGCCAGCAGGGCCTGGGGCAGGGGCTACGAGCAGTACTTC
>NA|TRBJ1-4|TRBD1|TRBV20-1
CSAAGGRATNEKLFF
TGCAGTGCTGCAGGGGGCAGAGCAACTAATGAAAAACTGTTTTTT
>NA|TRBJ1-5|NA|TRBV5-1
CASSLGLNSNQPQHF
TGCGCCAGCAGCTTGGGACTCAATAGCAATCAGCCCCAGCATTTT
>NA|TRBJ2-1|NA|TRBV20-1
CSARDPTPNEQFF
TGCAGTGCTAGAGATCCCACCCCTAATGAGCAGTTCTTC
>NA|TRBJ1-5|NA|TRBV2
CASKRRINQPQHF
TGTGCCAGCAAAAGGCGGATTAATCAGCCCCAGCATTTT
>NA|TRBJ1-5|TRBD1|TRBV28
CASSSAGTGNENRFWRSNQPQHF
TGTGCCAGCAGTTCCGCCGGGACAGGGAACGAGAACCGTTTTTGGAGGAGCAATCAGCCCCAGCATTTT
>few|TRBJ1-2|TRBD1|TRBV2
CASTLRDSPYYGYTF
TGTGCCAGCACCTTAAGGGACAGTCCCTACTATGGCTACACCTTC
>NA|TRBJ2-5|NA|TRBV2
CASEREETQYF
TGTGCCAGCGAGAGGGAGGAGACCCAGTACTTC